These 8 T cell receptor beta chains came from one sample sequenced in a study of cytomegalovirus exposure and HLA in healthy donors. PCR amplification relied on 60 Vbeta primers (plus 13 Jbeta primers). The assay was immunoSEQ multiplex PCR, and TCRdb's table has in-frame clones only and misses some. The sample has 200,000 to 250,000 clones; 82% are singletons. The sample was PBMCs. Every receptor here comes from a woman in her forties in good health and CMV-seropositive.

This clone was counted between two and nine times. The CDR3 carries no conserved terminal phenylalanine or tryptophan, so it likely arises from a read error. The limits of the CDR3 on the DNA are not certain, so only TCRdb's listed CDR3 is given. This chain uses TRBV6-1 with TRBJ1-4. Counting both end residues, the CDR3 totals 9 amino acids. CDR1 and CDR2 from the germline V gene are MNHNS and SASEGT. The CDR3 protein is CASSEGFGL.

This chain joins TRBV7-2 and TRBJ2-3; tentative D call: TRBD2 (6 bases). CDR1 is SGHTA and CDR2 is FQGNSA in the germline V gene. The CDR3 has 16 residues. The V gene lost 2 bases and the J gene lost 3 bases, with 15 bases spanning the gap. CDR3 coding DNA: TGTGCCAGCAGCTTAATGGGGCCCGGAGGGACAGATACGCAGTATTTT. Protein: CASSLMGPGGTDTQYF. Variable domain in full (rest from reference TRBV7-2 and TRBJ2-3): GAGVSQSPSNKVTEKGKDVELRCDPISGHTALYWYRQSLGQGLEFLIYFQGNSAPDKSGLPSDRFSAERTGGSVSTLTIQRTQQEDSAVYLCASSLMGPGGTDTQYFGPGTRLTVL.

The table lists this clone with a count of one. The chain has TRBV30 and TRBJ1-2; tentatively, D is TRBD1 (5 bases). This CDR3 region has 11 residues. The V end was cut by 5 bases, the J end by 8 bases, with 12 bases between. CDR1 and CDR2 (germline): GTSNPN, SVGIG (reference sequence). In DNA, the CDR3 is TGTGCCTGGGCTCAGGGCGGAGGCTACACCTTC. Its protein is CAWAQGGGYTF.

The rearrangement joins TRBV7-2 to TRBJ1-5; a weak D match, TRBD1 (6 bases). CDR1 SGHTA and CDR2 FQGNSA come from the germline V gene. The CDR3 length is 16 residues. V lost 1 base, J lost 4 bases, and 14 bases lay in between. CDR3 region: CASSLVAGATNQPQHF. Here the CDR3 DNA reads TGTGCCAGCAGCTTAGTGGCGGGGGCAACTAATCAGCCCCAGCATTTT. The full variable domain, with the rest looked up from reference TRBV7-2 and TRBJ1-5, is GAGVSQSPSNKVTEKGKDVELRCDPISGHTALYWYRQSLGQGLEFLIYFQGNSAPDKSGLPSDRFSAERTGGSVSTLTIQRTQQEDSAVYLCASSLVAGATNQPQHFGDGTRLSIL.

This chain connects TRBV5-6 to TRBJ2-5; D is perhaps TRBD2 (5 bases). TRBJ2-7 matches the DNA end more closely, so the J call is doubtful. The CDR3 consists of 13 residues. Germline V gene sequence: CDR1 SGHDT, CDR2 YYEEEE. The CDR3: CASSLAAAYEQYF. For the CDR3, the DNA is TGTGCCAGCAGCTTAGCGGCTGCCTACGAGCAGTACTTC.

J is TRBJ1-3 and V is TRBV28; 11 bases map to TRBD1. With V trimmed by 7 bases and J by 8 bases, 10 bases remained unmatched. The CDR3 has 15 amino acids. The V gene's germline CDR1 is MDHEN and CDR2 SYDVKM. The CDR3 is CASNDSGTGGHTIYF. The CDR3, as DNA: TGTGCCAGCAATGACTCCGGGACAGGGGGTCACACCATATATTTT.

This sequence joins TRBV19 and TRBJ1-1; 12 bases match TRBD1. Trimming removed 6 bases from V and 0 bases from J; junction bases left unmatched: 11. This CDR3 spans 18 amino acids. CDR1 and CDR2 from the germline V gene are LNHDA and SQIVND (reference sequence). The chain's CDR3 is CASRLLRDRGLVNTEAFF. Written as DNA, the CDR3 is TGTGCCAGTAGGCTACTCCGGGACAGGGGGCTTGTGAACACTGAAGCTTTCTTT.

This clone has a handful of counts. This sequence joins TRBV4-3 and TRBJ1-1, with D perhaps matching TRBD1 (5 bases). The germline gives CDR1 LGHNA, CDR2 YSLEER. The CDR3 is 15 amino acids. Trimming took off 1 base at V and 1 base at J, with 10 bases between the two ends. DNA for the CDR3: TGCGCCAGCAGCCAAGGGCGGGGCTGGAACACTGAAGCTTTCTTT. Amino acids: CASSQGRGWNTEAFF.